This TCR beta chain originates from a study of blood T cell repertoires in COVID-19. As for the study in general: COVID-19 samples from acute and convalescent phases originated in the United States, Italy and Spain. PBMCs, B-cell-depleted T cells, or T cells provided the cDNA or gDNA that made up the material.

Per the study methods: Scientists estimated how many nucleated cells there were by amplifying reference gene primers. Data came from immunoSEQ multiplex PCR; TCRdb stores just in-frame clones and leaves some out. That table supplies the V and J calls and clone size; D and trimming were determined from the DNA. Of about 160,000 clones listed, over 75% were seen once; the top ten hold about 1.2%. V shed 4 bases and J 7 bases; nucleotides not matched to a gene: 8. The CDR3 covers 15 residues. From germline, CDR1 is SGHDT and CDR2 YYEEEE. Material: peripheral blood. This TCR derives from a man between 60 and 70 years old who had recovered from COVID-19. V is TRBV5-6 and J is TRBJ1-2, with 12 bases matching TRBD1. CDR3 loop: CASSRRDRGLIGYTF. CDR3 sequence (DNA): TGTGCCAGCAGCCGTAGGGACAGGGGGCTAATTGGCTACACCTTC.